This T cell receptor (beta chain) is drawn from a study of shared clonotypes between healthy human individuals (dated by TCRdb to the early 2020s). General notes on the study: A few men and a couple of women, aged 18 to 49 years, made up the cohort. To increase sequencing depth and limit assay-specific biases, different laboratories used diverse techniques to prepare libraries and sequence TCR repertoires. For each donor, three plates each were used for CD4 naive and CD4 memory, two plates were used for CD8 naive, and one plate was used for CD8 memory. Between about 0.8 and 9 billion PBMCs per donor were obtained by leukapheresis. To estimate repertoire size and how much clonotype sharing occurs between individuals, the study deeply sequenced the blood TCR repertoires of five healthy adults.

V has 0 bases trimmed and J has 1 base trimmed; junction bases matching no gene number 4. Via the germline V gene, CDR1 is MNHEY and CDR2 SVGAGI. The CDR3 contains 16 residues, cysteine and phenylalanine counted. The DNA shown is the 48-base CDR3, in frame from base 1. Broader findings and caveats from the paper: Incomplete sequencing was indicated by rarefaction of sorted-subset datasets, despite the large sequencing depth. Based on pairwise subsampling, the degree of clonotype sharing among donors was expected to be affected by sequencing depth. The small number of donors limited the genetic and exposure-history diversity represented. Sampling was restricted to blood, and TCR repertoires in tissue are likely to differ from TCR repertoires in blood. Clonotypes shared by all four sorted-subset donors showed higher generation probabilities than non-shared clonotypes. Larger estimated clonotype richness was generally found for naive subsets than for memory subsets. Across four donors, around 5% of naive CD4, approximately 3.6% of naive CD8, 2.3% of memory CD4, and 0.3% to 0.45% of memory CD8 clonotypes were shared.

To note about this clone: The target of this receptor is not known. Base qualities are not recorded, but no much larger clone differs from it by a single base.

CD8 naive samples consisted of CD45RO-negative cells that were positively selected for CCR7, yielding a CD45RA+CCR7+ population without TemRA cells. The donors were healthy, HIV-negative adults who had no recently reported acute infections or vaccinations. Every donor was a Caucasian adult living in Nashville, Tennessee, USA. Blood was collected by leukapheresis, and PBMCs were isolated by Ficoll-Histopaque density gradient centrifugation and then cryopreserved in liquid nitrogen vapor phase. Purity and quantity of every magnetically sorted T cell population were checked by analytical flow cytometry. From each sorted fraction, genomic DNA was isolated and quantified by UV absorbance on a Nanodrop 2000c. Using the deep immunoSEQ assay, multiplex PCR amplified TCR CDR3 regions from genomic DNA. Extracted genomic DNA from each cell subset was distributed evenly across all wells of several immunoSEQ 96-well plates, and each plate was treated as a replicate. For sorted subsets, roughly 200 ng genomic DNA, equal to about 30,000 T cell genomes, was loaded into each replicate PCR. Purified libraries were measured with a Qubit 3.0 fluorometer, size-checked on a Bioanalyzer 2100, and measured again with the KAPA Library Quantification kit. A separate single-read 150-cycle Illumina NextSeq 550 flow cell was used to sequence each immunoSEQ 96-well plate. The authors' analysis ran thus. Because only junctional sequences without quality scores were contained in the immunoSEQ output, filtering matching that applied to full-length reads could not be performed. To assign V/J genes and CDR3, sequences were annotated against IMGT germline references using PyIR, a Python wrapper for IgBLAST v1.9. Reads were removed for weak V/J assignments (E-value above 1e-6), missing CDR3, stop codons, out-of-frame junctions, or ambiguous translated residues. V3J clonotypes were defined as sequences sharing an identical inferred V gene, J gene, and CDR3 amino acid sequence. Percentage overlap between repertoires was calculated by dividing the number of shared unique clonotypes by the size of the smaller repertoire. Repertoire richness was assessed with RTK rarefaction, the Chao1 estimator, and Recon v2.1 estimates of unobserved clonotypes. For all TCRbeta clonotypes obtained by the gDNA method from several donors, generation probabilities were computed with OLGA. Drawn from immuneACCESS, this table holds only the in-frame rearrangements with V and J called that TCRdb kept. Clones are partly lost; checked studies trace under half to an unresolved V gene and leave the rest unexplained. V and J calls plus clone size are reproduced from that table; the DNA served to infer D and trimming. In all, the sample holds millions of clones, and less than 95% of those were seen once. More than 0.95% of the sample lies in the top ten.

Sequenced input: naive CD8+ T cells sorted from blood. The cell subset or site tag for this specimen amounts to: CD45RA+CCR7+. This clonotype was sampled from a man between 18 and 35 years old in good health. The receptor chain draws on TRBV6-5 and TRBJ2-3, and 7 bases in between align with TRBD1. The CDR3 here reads CASSYSTDRGTDTQYF. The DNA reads TGTGCCAGCAGTTACTCAACCGACAGGGGCACAGATACGCAGTATTTT.